The clone carrying this T cell receptor (beta chain) was counted between two and nine times. Its target is unknown. The data stem from a study of cytomegalovirus exposure and HLA in healthy donors. At the level of the study: As released early, the data held 75 million to 90 million unique TCRs from HLA-typed donors. Among the approximately 400 genotyped donors, less than 85% were placed in the Caucasian-associated ancestry cluster.

Vbeta (60) and Jbeta (13) primers were used in the PCR. Libraries were prepared by immunoSEQ multiplex PCR; TCRdb keeps only in-frame clonotypes and omits some of them. The data hold about 150,000 clones, with approximately 90% observed a single time. Study conclusions and caveats: Associated with cytomegalovirus, according to the listing, were 170 or so TCR beta chains.

The J segment lost 8 bases and the V segment lost 7 bases, leaving 8 bases of the junction unmatched. Per germline, CDR1 SNHLY and CDR2 FYNNEI. This CDR3 comprises 14 residues. This clonotype was sampled from a woman in her thirties in good health and CMV-seronegative. The sample comprised PBMCs. The genes are TRBV2 and TRBJ1-4; TRBD1 agrees at 9 bases. The CDR3 DNA reads TGTGCCAGCACCAGGGACAGGGCAGAGGAAAAACTGTTTTTT. Translating it yields CASTRDRAEEKLFF. Based on the CDR3 plus reference TRBV2 and TRBJ1-4, the full variable domain is EPEVTQTPSHQVTQMGQEVILRCVPISNHLYFYWYRQILGQKVEFLVSFYNNEISEKSEIFDDQFSVERPDGSNFTLKIRSTKLEDSAMYFCASTRDRAEEKLFFGSGTQLSVL.